Each of the 31 T cell receptor beta chains below was sequenced from the same sample in a study of blood T cell repertoires in COVID-19. Clones were sequenced by immunoSEQ multiplex PCR, and TCRdb holds only the in-frame ones, with some missing. This table holds hundreds of thousands of clones, 88% found once. Source material: PBMCs or T cells enriched from blood (not recorded which). The receptors here all came from a woman in her 50s who had recovered from COVID-19.

The V gene is TRBV6-5, the J gene TRBJ2-1; 7 bases map to TRBD1. The CDR3 has 14 amino acids. J was trimmed by 5 bases and V by 4 bases; bases with no gene match: 5. Looked up from germline, CDR1 is MNHEY and CDR2 is SVGAGI. The CDR3 loop reads CASSLGQSNNEQFF. The CDR3 region has the DNA TGTGCCAGCAGTTTGGGACAGAGTAACAATGAGCAGTTCTTC.

The rearrangement uses TRBV28 and TRBJ2-7; perhaps TRBD1 as D (5 bases). Germline assignment: CDR1 MDHEN and CDR2 SYDVKM. The CDR3 is 15 residues long. The V end was cut by 3 bases, the J end by 0 bases, with 12 bases between. The CDR3 loop reads CASSLNRKSSYEQYF. CDR3 nucleotide sequence: TGTGCCAGCAGTTTGAACAGGAAAAGCTCCTACGAGCAGTACTTC.

The genes are TRBV3-1 (or the pseudogene TRBV3-2) and TRBJ2-3, with 7 bases fitting TRBD1. With 4 bases clipped from V and 4 bases from J, the junction kept 23 bases outside the gene matches. This CDR3 is 20 amino acids long. From germline, CDR1 is LGHDT and CDR2 YNNKEL (reference sequence). Here the CDR3 reads CASSPATERQGWVFSDTQYF. In nucleotides, the CDR3 is TGTGCCAGCAGCCCAGCTACAGAAAGACAGGGATGGGTGTTTTCAGATACGCAGTATTTT.

The chain couples TRBV11-2 to TRBJ1-1; D unclear. The germline CDR1 and CDR2 sequences are SGHAT and FQNNGV. The CDR3 spans 13 residues. Trimming shortened V by 5 bases and J by 1 base, and 8 bases separated the two germline ends. The CDR3 region is CASSTQPNTEAFF. In DNA, the CDR3 is TGTGCCAGCAGCACACAGCCGAACACTGAAGCTTTCTTT.

The V call is TRBV18, the J call TRBJ2-5; D gene ambiguous. Per the germline V gene, CDR1 is KGHSH and CDR2 is LQKENI. V was shortened by 0 bases and J by 2 bases, with 7 bases between the two germline ends. This CDR3 contains 14 residues. The CDR3 reads CASSPPTEQETQYF. CDR3 in DNA: TGTGCCAGCTCACCACCAACAGAGCAAGAGACCCAGTACTTC.

The J gene is TRBJ1-2, the V gene TRBV19; D is perhaps TRBD1 (5 bases). The CDR3 loop spans 16 amino acids. Germline V CDR1 and CDR2: LNHDA, SQIVND (reference sequence). V lost 8 bases to trimming and J lost 2 bases, with 21 bases between them. The CDR3 is CASVRRGPRGNYGYTF. The CDR3 coding sequence is TGTGCCAGTGTACGGAGGGGCCCCCGCGGAAACTATGGCTACACCTTC.

The rearrangement links TRBV7-9 to TRBJ1-1; D is perhaps TRBD1 (5 bases). Between the trimmed V and J ends, which lost 5 bases and 13 bases, there was a span of 20 bases. Germline-derived CDR1 and CDR2 are SEHNR and FQNEAQ (reference sequence). This CDR3 region has 13 residues. The CDR3 DNA sequence: TGTGCCAGCAGCGCGGTAGGGGCGCGGAAAGATTTCTTT. Its translation is CASSAVGARKDFF.

The J gene is TRBJ1-5, the V gene TRBV19; D may be TRBD1 (5 bases). Germline V gene lookup returns CDR1 LNHDA and CDR2 SQIVND (reference sequence). The V and J ends lost 7 bases and 4 bases respectively, with 8 bases between them. The CDR3 has 12 amino acids. CDR3 DNA sequence: TGTGCCAGTACTGACAGAAATCAGCCCCAGCATTTT. It yields the protein CASTDRNQPQHF. Combining the CDR3 with reference TRBV19 and TRBJ1-5 gives the whole variable domain DGGITQSPKYLFRKEGQNVTLSCEQNLNHDAMYWYRQDPGQGLRLIYYSQIVNDFQKGDIAEGYSVSREKKESFPLTVTSAQKNPTAFYLCASTDRNQPQHFGDGTRLSIL.

The chain carries TRBV2 and TRBJ1-1; tentatively, D is TRBD1 (5 bases). CDR1 and CDR2 (germline): SNHLY, FYNNEI. V was clipped by 3 bases and J by 4 bases, with 9 bases between them. The CDR3 has 13 residues. CDR3 DNA sequence: TGTGCCAGCAGTGACAGGGTTACCACTGAAGCTTTCTTT. Translated, it gives CASSDRVTTEAFF.

This chain uses TRBV15 with TRBJ1-1; D uncertain. Germline CDR1 reads LNHNV; CDR2 reads YYDKDF (reference sequence). Trimming pared 3 bases from V and 4 bases from J, leaving 12 bases between. The CDR3 is 14 amino acids. The CDR3 bases are TGTGCCACCAGCAGCGAGCCATGGAGCACTGAAGCTTTCTTT. Its protein product is CATSSEPWSTEAFF.

The genes are TRBV27 and TRBJ2-7, with unresolved D. Between the trimmed V and J ends, which lost 5 bases and 0 bases, there was a span of 8 bases. CDR1 is MNHEY, CDR2 SMNVEV, per germline (reference sequence). The CDR3 contains 13 residues. The CDR3 sequence: CASSLAVSYEQYF. CDR3 coding DNA: TGTGCCAGCAGTCTCGCAGTCTCCTACGAGCAGTACTTC.

The CDR3 DNA reads as TGTGCCAGCAGCTTGCCAGGCCTTGGCTACACCTTC. Protein: CASSLPGLGYTF. The V call is TRBV5-8, the J call TRBJ1-2, with D hard to call. The CDR3 contains 12 residues. V was trimmed by 1 base and J by 7 bases, leaving 8 bases between them. Germline lookup yields CDR1 SGHTS and CDR2 YDEGEE. Full variable domain (rest looked up from reference TRBV5-8 and TRBJ1-2): EAGVTQSPTHLIKTRGQQATLRCSPISGHTSVYWYQQALGLGLQFLLWYDEGEERNRGNFPPRFSGRQFPNYSSELNVNALELEDSALYLCASSLPGLGYTFGSGTRLTVV.

The sample holds one count of this clone. The chain links TRBV6-5 to TRBJ2-5, with D maybe TRBD2 (6 bases). CDR3 length equals 14 residues. V lost 5 bases and J 1 base, leaving 11 bases between the germline ends. Germline CDR1 MNHEY, CDR2 SVGAGI. The CDR3 loop is CASSPGGSQETQYF. CDR3 DNA: TGTGCCAGCAGTCCTGGGGGGTCCCAAGAGACCCAGTACTTC.

This chain connects TRBV7-6 to TRBJ1-2, with 8 bases aligning to TRBD1. The CDR3 consists of 16 residues. V was clipped by 5 bases and J by 0 bases; unmatched bases: 8. Germline V gene data show CDR1 as SGHVS and CDR2 as FNYEAQ. CDR3: CASSPGGQEANYGYTF. The CDR3 bases are TGTGCCAGCAGCCCGGGGGGACAGGAGGCTAACTATGGCTACACCTTC.

The chain joins TRBV2 to TRBJ2-3, with D maybe TRBD1 (7 bases). CDR1 SNHLY and CDR2 FYNNEI come from the germline V gene. The V gene lost 3 bases and the J gene lost 3 bases, with 16 bases spanning the gap. This CDR3 region has 16 residues. In DNA form, the CDR3 reads TGTGCCAGCAGTGAGTTGGAGGGGGCCGGTACAGATACGCAGTATTTT. Translated: CASSELEGAGTDTQYF.

The V call is TRBV11-2, the J call TRBJ2-1, with D perhaps matching TRBD2 (5 bases). Trimming left V 0 bases short and J 3 bases short, with 9 bases between. The V gene's germline CDR1 is SGHAT and CDR2 FQNNGV. This CDR3 has 15 residues. CDR3 nucleotide sequence: TGTGCCAGCAGCTTAGAGCACACTAGCTACAATGAGCAGTTCTTC. This encodes CASSLEHTSYNEQFF.

This rearrangement joins TRBV27 to TRBJ1-4; D perhaps matches TRBD1 (6 bases). Deletions cut 6 bases from V and 7 bases from J, with 12 bases between. CDR1 and CDR2 (germline): MNHEY, SMNVEV (reference sequence). The CDR3 runs 13 residues. The CDR3 reads CASRQGASEKLFF. The DNA for the CDR3 is TGTGCCAGCAGACAGGGTGCGTCTGAAAAACTGTTTTTT.

V and J are TRBV25-1 and TRBJ1-6; a weak D match, TRBD1 (6 bases). Germline V CDR1 and CDR2: MGHDK, SYGVNS. V was cut by 3 bases and J by 9 bases, with 9 bases left in between. This CDR3 is built from 13 residues. DNA of the CDR3: TGTGCCAGCAGTGAGCTCAGGGGTTCACCCCTCCACTTT. Translated: CASSELRGSPLHF.

The rearrangement uses TRBV29-1 and TRBJ2-3, with TRBD1 matching over 9 bases. The CDR3 contains 15 residues. CDR1 and CDR2 (germline): SQVTM, ANQGSEA. The trim removed 7 bases at V and 10 bases at J, leaving 18 bases unmatched. The DNA of the CDR3 is TGCAGCGCCGGTAACTCGGGACAGGGCTACCCTGCGCAGTATTTT. Translating it yields CSAGNSGQGYPAQYF.

The table lists this clone with a count of one. This rearrangement joins TRBV28 to TRBJ1-1, with D unresolved. Trimming removed 6 bases at V and 0 bases at J, with 8 bases between. Germline lookup yields CDR1 MDHEN and CDR2 SYDVKM. CDR3 size: 13 residues. CDR3 nucleotide sequence: TGTGCCAGCAGGCGCACTATGAACACTGAAGCTTTCTTT. Encoded protein: CASRRTMNTEAFF.

The rearrangement uses TRBV28 and TRBJ1-1, with D possibly matching TRBD1 (5 bases). Trimming shortened V by 6 bases and J by 8 bases, and 19 bases separated the two germline ends. CDR3 length equals 14 residues. The germline V gene has CDR1 MDHEN and CDR2 SYDVKM. CDR3 loop: CASRIQGGHIEAFF. CDR3 coding DNA: TGTGCCAGCAGGATCCAGGGAGGACACATCGAAGCTTTCTTT. Based on the CDR3 plus reference TRBV28 and TRBJ1-1, the full variable domain is DVKVTQSSRYLVKRTGEKVFLECVQDMDHENMFWYRQDPGLGLRLIYFSYDVKMKEKGDIPEGYSVSREKKERFSLILESASTNQTSMYLCASRIQGGHIEAFFGQGTRLTVV.

The V gene is TRBV5-8, the J gene TRBJ1-5; D gene ambiguous. CDR3 length: 14 residues. CDR1 SGHTS and CDR2 YDEGEE come from the germline V gene. Trimming took 1 base from V and 5 from J, leaving 10 bases between them. DNA of the CDR3: TGTGCCAGCAGCTTGAGTTTGAGTTATCAGCCCCAGCATTTT. This gives the protein CASSLSLSYQPQHF.

V gene TRBV20-1 combines with J gene TRBJ1-2; D might be TRBD1 (6 bases). Germline V gene sequence: CDR1 DFQATT, CDR2 SNEGSKA (reference sequence). Trimming removed 3 bases at V and 5 bases at J, with 13 bases between. This CDR3 has 13 residues. CDR3 in DNA: TGCAGTGCTAGTCATGGGGGCGGGTATGGCTACACCTTC. This codes for CSASHGGGYGYTF.

The genes are TRBV30 and TRBJ1-2; D perhaps matches TRBD1 (6 bases). V lost 1 base, J lost 3 bases, and 9 bases lay in between. This CDR3 contains 13 residues. Germline CDR1 is GTSNPN and CDR2 is SVGIG (reference sequence). The CDR3 region has the DNA TGTGCCTGGAGTGAGGACAGCTACTATGGCTACACCTTC. Its protein product is CAWSEDSYYGYTF.

The chain employs TRBV10-1 and TRBJ1-1; 7 nucleotides match TRBD1. Germline CDR1 reads WNHNN; CDR2 reads SYGVQD (reference sequence). The CDR3 loop spans 12 amino acids. The V and J ends lost 4 bases and 11 bases, in that order; junction bases with no gene match: 7. The CDR3 loop reads CASSGTGVGAFF. The DNA for the CDR3 is TGCGCCAGCAGTGGAACAGGGGTAGGGGCTTTCTTT.

The count of this clone is one. This CDR3 reads CATSEAGTGNREKLFF. For the CDR3, the DNA is TGTGCCACCAGTGAGGCGGGGACAGGGAATCGTGAAAAACTGTTTTTT. The chain links TRBV24-1 to TRBJ1-4, with 9 nucleotides matching TRBD1. The CDR3 consists of 16 residues. Trimming took 4 bases from V and 7 from J; bases not matched to a gene: 9. From germline, CDR1 is KGHDR and CDR2 SFDVKD.

This chain joins TRBV30 and TRBJ2-5, with 16 bases identical to TRBD2. Germline loops: CDR1 GTSNPN, CDR2 SVGIG (reference sequence). With 3 bases clipped from V and 5 bases from J, the junction kept 21 bases outside the gene matches. The CDR3 sequence is 21 residues long. The CDR3: CAWRGRGLAGGEARGAETQYF. The DNA of the CDR3 is TGTGCCTGGAGGGGACGGGGACTAGCGGGAGGGGAGGCCCGAGGTGCGGAGACCCAGTACTTC.

The chain has TRBV9 and TRBJ2-2, with 14 nucleotides matching TRBD2. The CDR3 sequence is 17 residues long. With V trimmed by 4 bases and J by 7 bases, 9 bases remained unmatched. CDR1 and CDR2 (germline): SGDLS, YYNGEE. The CDR3 nucleotides read TGTGCCAGCAGCAGACGGGGACTAGCGGGAGAGGGCGGGGAGCTGTTTTTT. It encodes CASSRRGLAGEGGELFF.

In its sample, this clone was seen once. The rearrangement links TRBV20-1 to TRBJ1-1; D not certain. This CDR3 comprises 13 residues. Germline CDR1 and CDR2: DFQATT and SNEGSKA (reference sequence). The V end was cut by 3 bases, the J end by 1 base, with 9 bases between. CDR3 loop: CSASITRNTEAFF. The CDR3 DNA is TGCAGTGCTAGTATTACACGGAACACTGAAGCTTTCTTT.

The chain recombines TRBV2 with TRBJ1-4; a possible D gene is TRBD1 (5 bases). Germline CDR1 is SNHLY and CDR2 is FYNNEI. Trimming removed 3 bases at V and 7 bases at J, with 9 bases between. The CDR3 totals 13 residues. Here the CDR3 DNA reads TGTGCCAGCAGTGACAGGGTGGTTGAAAAACTGTTTTTT. This encodes CASSDRVVEKLFF.

The chain joins TRBV7-3 to TRBJ2-5, with D tentatively TRBD1 (6 bases). The ends were cut back, 5 bases at V and 5 bases at J, with 15 bases in the middle. Germline lookup yields CDR1 SGHTA and CDR2 FQGTGA. The CDR3 is 14 amino acids. CDR3 residues: CASSPTGPRETQYF. CDR3 nucleotide sequence: TGTGCCAGCAGCCCGACAGGCCCGCGGGAGACCCAGTACTTC.